This record concerns one T cell receptor (beta chain) sequence. Its cognate antigen is unknown. These data are taken from a study of yellow fever vaccine responses in identical twins. Study observations and caveats: Twins' vaccine T cell response reportedly seemed partly convergent, partly personalized.

TCRdb re-called the RT-PCR reads with MiXCR, one entry per CDR3 protein. The table shows about 19,000 distinct CDR3 sequences, with around 65% occurring only once. This clonotype was sampled from a woman younger than 30 who received the yellow fever vaccine. This sample comprised T cells from blood (PBMCs), unsorted or a sorted subset (not recorded which), obtained before or after yellow fever vaccination (not recorded which).

The CDR3 region has the DNA TGTGCCAGCAGCTTTCAGGCAGGCAGTGAGCAGTTCTTC. Translation: CASSFQAGSEQFF. The chain has TRBV11-3 and TRBJ2-1; no firm D call. CDR1 is SGHNT, CDR2 YENEEA, per germline. V dropped 3 bases and J dropped 9 bases, with 12 bases sitting between them. This CDR3 is built from 13 residues.